This TCR beta chain was captured in a study of cytomegalovirus exposure and HLA in healthy donors. General observations from the study: When a later analysis was performed, an Asian-associated ancestry cluster reportedly had fewer N-insertions than the 666-donor mean. It was likely that a cluster of highly shared sequence variants was a sequencing artifact.

As concerns this clone: The target antigen is unknown. The junction and the germline gene differ at one end; a read error may be behind it.

Germline V lookup: CDR1 SSHAT, CDR2 FNYEAQ (reference sequence). The CDR3 is 13 amino acids. Primers for the PCR totalled 60 Vbeta and 13 Jbeta. Only in-frame clones appear in the TCRdb table, and some are missing; sequencing was by immunoSEQ multiplex PCR. The sample holds around 110,000 clones, roughly 69% seen once. This chain joins TRBV7-7 and TRBJ1-4, with D possibly TRBD1 on 5 matching bases. The TCR was taken from a woman in her 40s in good health and CMV-seropositive. The sequenced sample consisted of PBMCs. The DNA of the CDR3 is TGTGCTAGCAGCATGGGGGGAGCAGAAAAACTGTTTTTT. Translating it yields CASSMGGAEKLFF.